Here is one TCR beta chain with its context. Its antigen remains unknown. The data originate from a study of cytomegalovirus exposure and HLA in healthy donors. Study-wide context: Roughly 80 million unique TCRs from HLA-typed donors made up an early data release. The Caucasian-associated ancestry cluster held 80% to 90% of 398 genotyped donors. Study-level results: Sequencing likely produced, as an artifact, a cluster of highly shared sequence variants.

Germline-derived CDR1 and CDR2 are KGHSH and LQKENI. Trimming cost V 3 bases and J 3 bases, with 20 bases left between them. The CDR3 has 17 amino acids. 60 Vbeta and 13 Jbeta primers were used in PCR. Profiling relied on immunoSEQ multiplex PCR, and the TCRdb table lists in-frame clones only, not all of them. The sample lists 95,000 to 150,000 clones, about 83% seen once, with less than 3% in the top ten. The chain joins TRBV18 to TRBJ2-5; the D gene is possibly TRBD1 (7 bases). What was sequenced was PBMCs. This sequence originates from a woman in her forties in good health and CMV-seropositive. The CDR3 DNA reads TGTGCCAGCTCACCCCCATGGGGGGACAGCCGGGAAGAGACCCAGTACTTC. Protein product: CASSPPWGDSREETQYF.